This note documents a single T cell receptor beta chain sequence. Adults of Caucasian background living in Nashville, Tennessee made up all donors. The sample belongs to a study of shared clonotypes between healthy human individuals. Clones were sequenced by immunoSEQ multiplex PCR, and TCRdb holds only the in-frame ones, with some missing. The profile shows around 330,000 clones, roughly 70% of them singletons. Germline CDR1 reads WNHNN; CDR2 reads SYGVQD (reference sequence). The CDR3 is made up of 15 amino acids. Between the trimmed V and J ends, which lost 5 bases and 4 bases, there was a span of 15 bases.

Sequenced material: memory CD4+ T cells sorted from blood. Described subset: CD45RA-negative fraction. This chain connects TRBV10-1 to TRBJ2-1, with D perhaps matching TRBD1 (6 bases). This clonotype originated in a man aged 25-45 years in good health. The CDR3 bases are TGCGCCAGCAGTCTGACAGGAGAACCTTACAATGAGCAGTTCTTC. It specifies CASSLTGEPYNEQFF.